This T cell receptor beta chain was observed in a study of blood T cell repertoires in COVID-19 (dated by TCRdb to 2019 to 2021). As for the study more broadly: Samples from collaborators originated in the United States, Italy and Spain and spanned both the acute and convalescent phases of COVID-19. Where available, HLA class I and class II types were taken from metadata supplied by the sample provider and were not determined by assay-based typing. The dataset comprised deeply sampled blood TCRbeta repertoires from subjects exposed to, actively infected with, or recovered from COVID-19. Samples were obtained from the ongoing ImmuneRACE study (first 160 participants) and from 1,254 subjects provided by 6 global collaborators. The sample metadata nearly always contained a de-identified subject ID, COVID-19 status, age in years and sex. The material from the prospective study consisted of cDNA or gDNA derived from T cells, B-cell-depleted T cells, or PBMCs. The repertoires were released in a freely available public database intended as a resource for research on the immune response to SARS-CoV-2. The paper as a whole reports these results and caveats: The amount of clinical and demographic metadata varied by source and participant and was provided uncurated.

About this clone: Its antigen remains unidentified. No base-level quality is on record; no much larger clone is a single base apart.

V loses 7 bases of germline sequence and J loses 0 bases, and the interval between the two ends is 12 bases. The CDR3 runs 15 residues from the cysteine to the phenylalanine. Only the CDR3 region is kept as DNA, spanning 45 bases read in frame from base 1. CDR1 and CDR2 (LNHDA, SQIVND) derive from the germline V gene (reference sequence). The collaborating institutions used their own protocols to collect whole blood in K2EDTA tubes. For TCRbeta analysis, collaborators shipped samples as frozen whole blood, isolated PBMCs, or DNA extracted from either of those sample types. TCRbeta CDR3 regions were amplified from genomic DNA using the immunoSEQ Assay, a bias-controlled multiplex PCR. The original pipeline was this. The number of nucleated cells in each sample was estimated by amplification of reference gene primers within the assay. To quantify the absolute abundance of each unique TCRbeta CDR3 rearrangement, sequence reads were collapsed and filtered. For each sample, productive Simpson clonality was calculated by taking the square root of Simpson's diversity index across productive rearrangements. TCRdb obtained this table from immuneACCESS and retained in-frame rearrangements with V and J assigned. These tables miss some clones; where compared with another copy, unresolved V genes account for less than half of the shortfall, and the remainder is unexplained. V, J and clone size derive from that table, while D and trimming were established from the DNA sequence. Within this sample are around 160,000 clones, with about 88% of them counted one time only. The ten largest clonotypes hold about a sixth of the sample.

The sample taken for sequencing was peripheral blood. The receptor's source is a man between 60 and 75 years old with active or convalescent COVID-19. The chain is encoded by TRBV19 joined to TRBJ2-2, with TRBD1 perhaps the D gene, on 5 matching bases. The DNA sequence follows: TGTGCCAGTACCCCGGACACGCCGAACACCGGGGAGCTGTTTTTT. Its protein is CASTPDTPNTGELFF.